The rows below give T cell receptor beta chains drawn from one sample of a study of blood T cell repertoires in COVID-19. TCRdb's table, derived via immunoSEQ multiplex PCR, lists solely in-frame clones and lacks some. The data show nearly 300,000 clones, roughly 89% seen once. The specimen sequenced was PBMCs or T cells enriched from blood (not recorded which). All receptors derive from a woman aged 50 to 60 who had been exposed to COVID-19. Each CDR3 is given without its conserved first and last residue. D genes are given only for firm matches.

d_gene	v_gene	j_gene	CDR3aa
TRBD2	TRBV7-8	TRBJ2-7	ASSSTSGGAYEQY
.	TRBV21-1	TRBJ2-1	ASSIRTEYNEQF
.	TRBV6-5	TRBJ2-6	ASSYSFSGANVLT
TRBD2	TRBV10-3	TRBJ2-3	AISLAGGSTDTQY
TRBD1	TRBV30	TRBJ1-1	AWRPDRAEAF
TRBD1	TRBV28	TRBJ2-5	ASSQPGQKETQY
.	TRBV6-5	TRBJ1-2	ASRDSNLYGYT
.	TRBV29-1	TRBJ1-2	SVGRGGRRAEFNYGYT
.	TRBV29-1	TRBJ1-1	SAGSVNTEAF
.	TRBV6-5	TRBJ2-3	ASSYSAAQRTDTQY
TRBD1	TRBV4-1	TRBJ2-7	ASSQGWQGAEQY
.	TRBV30	TRBJ2-5	AWNEGSQETQY
TRBD1	TRBV30	TRBJ1-5	AWSVGGWSNQPQH
.	TRBV5-1	TRBJ2-2	ASSLEPVPTGELF
.	TRBV5-1	TRBJ1-2	ASSLDGSVVGYT
.	TRBV5-1	TRBJ2-7	ASSLDGSYEQY
TRBD1	TRBV9	TRBJ2-1	ASSVAWEDRGEGNEQF
TRBD2	TRBV5-6	TRBJ2-3	ASSSGGASDTQY
.	TRBV3-1/TRBV3-2	TRBJ2-5	ASSQDRGETQY
TRBD1	TRBV2	TRBJ1-4	ASSEARDRGKGKLF
.	TRBV19	TRBJ1-1	ATTLGGNTEAF
.	TRBV2	TRBJ1-6	ASIPGPNSPLH
TRBD2	TRBV7-9	TRBJ2-5	ASSLRTSLWVETQY
TRBD1	TRBV10-3	TRBJ2-7	AISLGQAYEQY
TRBD1	TRBV6-2/TRBV6-3	TRBJ1-1	ASSFPRQGGVNTEAF
.	TRBV7-2	TRBJ2-3	ASGKGLVEGTQY
.	TRBV28	TRBJ1-5	ASRQGGGHNQPQH
.	TRBV28	TRBJ1-2	ASRTGGDYGYT
.	TRBV3-1/TRBV3-2	TRBJ2-3	ASSPRTGGTDTQY
.	TRBV19	TRBJ1-1	ASRGPSSDRNTEAF
.	TRBV7-2	TRBJ2-1	ASSFPTSGVRDEQF
.	TRBV28	TRBJ2-7	ASSLRGYEQY